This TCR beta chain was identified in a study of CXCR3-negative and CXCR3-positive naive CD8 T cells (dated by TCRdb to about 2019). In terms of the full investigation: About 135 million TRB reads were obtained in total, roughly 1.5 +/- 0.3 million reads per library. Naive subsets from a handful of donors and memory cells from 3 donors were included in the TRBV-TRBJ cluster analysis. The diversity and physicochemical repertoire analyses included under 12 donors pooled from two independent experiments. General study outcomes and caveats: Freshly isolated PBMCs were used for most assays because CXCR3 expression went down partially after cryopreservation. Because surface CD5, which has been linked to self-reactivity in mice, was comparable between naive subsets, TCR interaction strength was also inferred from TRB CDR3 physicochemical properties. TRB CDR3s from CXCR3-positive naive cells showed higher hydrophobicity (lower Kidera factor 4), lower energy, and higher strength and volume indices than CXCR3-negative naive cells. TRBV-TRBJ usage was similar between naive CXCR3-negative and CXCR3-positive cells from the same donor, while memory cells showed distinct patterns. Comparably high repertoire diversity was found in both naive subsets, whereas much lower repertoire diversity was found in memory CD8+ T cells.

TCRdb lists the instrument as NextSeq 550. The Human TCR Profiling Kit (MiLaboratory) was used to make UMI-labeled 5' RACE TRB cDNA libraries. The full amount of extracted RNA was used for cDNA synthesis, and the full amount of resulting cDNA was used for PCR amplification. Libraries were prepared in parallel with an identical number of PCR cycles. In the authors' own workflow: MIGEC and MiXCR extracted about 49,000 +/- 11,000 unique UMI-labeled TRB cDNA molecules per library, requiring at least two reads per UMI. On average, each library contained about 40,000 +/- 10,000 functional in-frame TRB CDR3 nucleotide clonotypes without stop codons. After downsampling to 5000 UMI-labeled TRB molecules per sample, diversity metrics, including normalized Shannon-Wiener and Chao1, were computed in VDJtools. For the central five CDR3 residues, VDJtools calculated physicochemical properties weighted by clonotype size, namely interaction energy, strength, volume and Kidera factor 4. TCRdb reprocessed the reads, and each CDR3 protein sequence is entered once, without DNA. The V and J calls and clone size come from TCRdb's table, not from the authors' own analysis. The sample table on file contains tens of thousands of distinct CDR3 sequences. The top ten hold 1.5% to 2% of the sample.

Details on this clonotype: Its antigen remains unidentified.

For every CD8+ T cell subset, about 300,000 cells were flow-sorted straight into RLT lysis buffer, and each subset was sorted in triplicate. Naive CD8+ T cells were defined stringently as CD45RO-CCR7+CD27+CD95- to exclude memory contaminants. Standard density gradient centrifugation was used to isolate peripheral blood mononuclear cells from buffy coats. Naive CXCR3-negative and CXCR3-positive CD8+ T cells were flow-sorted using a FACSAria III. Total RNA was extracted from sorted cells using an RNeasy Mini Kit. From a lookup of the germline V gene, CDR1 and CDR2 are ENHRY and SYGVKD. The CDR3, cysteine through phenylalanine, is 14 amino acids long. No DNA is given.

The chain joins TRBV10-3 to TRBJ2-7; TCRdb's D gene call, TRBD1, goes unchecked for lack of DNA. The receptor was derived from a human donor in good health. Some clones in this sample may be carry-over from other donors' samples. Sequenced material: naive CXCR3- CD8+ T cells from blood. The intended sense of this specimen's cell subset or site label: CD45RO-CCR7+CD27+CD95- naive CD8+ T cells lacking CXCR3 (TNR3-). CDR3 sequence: CAISPTGGFYEQYF.